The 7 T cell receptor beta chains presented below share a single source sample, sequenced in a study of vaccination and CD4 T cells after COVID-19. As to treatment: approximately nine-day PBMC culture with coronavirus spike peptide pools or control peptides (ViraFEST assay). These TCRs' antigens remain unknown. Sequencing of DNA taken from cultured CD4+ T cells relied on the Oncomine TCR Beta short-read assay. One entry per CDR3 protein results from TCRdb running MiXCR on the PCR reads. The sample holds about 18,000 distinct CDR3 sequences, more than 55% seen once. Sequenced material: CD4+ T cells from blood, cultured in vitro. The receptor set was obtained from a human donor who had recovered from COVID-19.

CDR3 nucleotide sequence: TGTGCCAGCAGTTTCCCGGGCTCTCCCGCGAGGAACACTGAAGCTTTCTTT. Amino acid sequence: CASSFPGSPARNTEAFF. The chain carries TRBV6-5 and TRBJ1-1; D is unclear. The germline gives CDR1 MNHEY, CDR2 SVGAGI. The germline V and J ends were trimmed by 4 bases and 1 base, with 19 bases remaining between them. There are 17 residues in the CDR3.

This CDR3 is CASSTRDFPSRQQFF. The DNA of the CDR3 is TGTGCCAGCAGTACCCGGGACTTCCCTTCGCGTCAGCAGTTCTTC. This rearrangement joins TRBV27 to TRBJ2-1; maybe TRBD2 (6 bases). This CDR3 spans 15 amino acids. Germline loops: CDR1 MNHEY, CDR2 SMNVEV (reference sequence). Trimming took 5 bases from V and 11 from J, leaving 22 bases between them.

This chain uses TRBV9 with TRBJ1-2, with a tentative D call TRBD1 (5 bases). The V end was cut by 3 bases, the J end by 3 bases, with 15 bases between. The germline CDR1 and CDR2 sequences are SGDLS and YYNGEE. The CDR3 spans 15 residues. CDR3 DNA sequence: TGTGCCAGCAGCGCCAGCGGTCAGGGTGACTATGGCTACACCTTC. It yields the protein CASSASGQGDYGYTF.

This CDR3 is CASSFSRGGDEQYF. In DNA form, the CDR3 reads TGTGCCAGCAGTTTCTCCAGGGGTGGAGACGAGCAGTACTTC. The chain has TRBV28 and TRBJ2-7, with a possible D match to TRBD1 (6 bases). CDR1 and CDR2 (germline): MDHEN, SYDVKM. This CDR3 is built from 14 residues. The ends were cut back, 3 bases at V and 5 bases at J, with 14 bases in the middle.

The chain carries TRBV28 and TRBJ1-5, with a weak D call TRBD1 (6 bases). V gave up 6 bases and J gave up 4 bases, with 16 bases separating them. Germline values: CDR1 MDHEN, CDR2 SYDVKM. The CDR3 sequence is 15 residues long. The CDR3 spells CASRLQGQMNQPQHF. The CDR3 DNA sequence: TGTGCCAGCAGACTCCAAGGACAGATGAATCAGCCCCAGCATTTT. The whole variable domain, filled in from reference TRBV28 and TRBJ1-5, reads DVKVTQSSRYLVKRTGEKVFLECVQDMDHENMFWYRQDPGLGLRLIYFSYDVKMKEKGDIPEGYSVSREKKERFSLILESASTNQTSMYLCASRLQGQMNQPQHFGDGTRLSIL.

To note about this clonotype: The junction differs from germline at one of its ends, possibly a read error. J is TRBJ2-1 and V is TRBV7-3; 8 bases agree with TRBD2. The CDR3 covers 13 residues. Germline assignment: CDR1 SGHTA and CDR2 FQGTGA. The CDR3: CASSSREGNEQFF. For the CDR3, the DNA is TGTGCCAGCAGCTCCCGGGAGGGAAATGAGCAATTCTTC.

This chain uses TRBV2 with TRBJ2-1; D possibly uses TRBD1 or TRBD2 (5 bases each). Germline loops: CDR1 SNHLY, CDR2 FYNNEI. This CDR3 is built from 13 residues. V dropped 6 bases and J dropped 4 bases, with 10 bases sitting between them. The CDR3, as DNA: TGTGCCAGCAGGACAGAGGGGTACAATGAGCAGTTCTTC. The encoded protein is CASRTEGYNEQFF.